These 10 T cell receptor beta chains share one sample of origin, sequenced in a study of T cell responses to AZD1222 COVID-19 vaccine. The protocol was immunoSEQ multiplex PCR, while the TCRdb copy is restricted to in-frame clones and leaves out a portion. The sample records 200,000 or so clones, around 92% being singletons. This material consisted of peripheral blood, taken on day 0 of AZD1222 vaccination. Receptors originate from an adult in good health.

This CDR3 reads CASSLLGLTGWAEAFF. In nucleotides, the CDR3 is TGTGCCAGCAGCTTACTGGGGTTGACAGGGTGGGCTGAAGCTTTCTTT. The chain uses TRBV7-9 and TRBJ1-1, with TRBD1 matching over 7 bases. This CDR3 is built from 16 residues. Trimming cost V 2 bases and J 6 bases; bases outside gene matches: 12. Germline CDR1 is SEHNR and CDR2 is FQNEAQ (reference sequence).

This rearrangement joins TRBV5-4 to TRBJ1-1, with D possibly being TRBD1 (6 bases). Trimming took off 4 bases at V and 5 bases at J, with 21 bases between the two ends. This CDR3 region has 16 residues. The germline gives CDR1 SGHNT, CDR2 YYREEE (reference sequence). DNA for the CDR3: TGTGCCAGCAGCCTGGGGCCAAGCGGGGGGCAAACTGAAGCTTTCTTT. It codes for CASSLGPSGGQTEAFF.

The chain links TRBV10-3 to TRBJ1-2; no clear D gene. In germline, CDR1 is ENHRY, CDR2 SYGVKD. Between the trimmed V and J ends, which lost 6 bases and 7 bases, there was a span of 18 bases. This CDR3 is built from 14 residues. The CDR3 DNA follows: TGTGCCATCAGGGAGGCAGCTTCAAGAGCTGGCTACACCTTC. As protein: CAIREAASRAGYTF.

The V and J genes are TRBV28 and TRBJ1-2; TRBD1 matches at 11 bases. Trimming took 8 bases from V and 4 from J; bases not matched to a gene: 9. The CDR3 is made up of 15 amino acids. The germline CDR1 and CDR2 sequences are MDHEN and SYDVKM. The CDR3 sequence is CASFWTGGGIYGYTF. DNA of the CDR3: TGTGCCAGCTTTTGGACAGGGGGCGGCATCTATGGCTACACCTTC.

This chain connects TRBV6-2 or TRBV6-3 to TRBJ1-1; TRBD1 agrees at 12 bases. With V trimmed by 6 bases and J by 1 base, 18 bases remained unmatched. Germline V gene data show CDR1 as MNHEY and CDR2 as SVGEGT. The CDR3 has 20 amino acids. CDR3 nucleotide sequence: TGTGCCAGCAGCCAAGGGGGGACAGGGGGCGCCTTTGGGAGGAACACTGAAGCTTTCTTT. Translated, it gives CASSQGGTGGAFGRNTEAFF.

The CDR3 region has the DNA TGTGCCAGCACCCCAGACAGGGGTGGGGGAGCTGAAGCTTTCTTT. It yields the protein CASTPDRGGGAEAFF. The genes are TRBV28 and TRBJ1-1, with 8 bases aligning to TRBD1. The germline CDR1 and CDR2 sequences are MDHEN and SYDVKM. With 7 bases clipped from V and 6 bases from J, the junction kept 13 bases outside the gene matches. The CDR3 is 15 residues long.

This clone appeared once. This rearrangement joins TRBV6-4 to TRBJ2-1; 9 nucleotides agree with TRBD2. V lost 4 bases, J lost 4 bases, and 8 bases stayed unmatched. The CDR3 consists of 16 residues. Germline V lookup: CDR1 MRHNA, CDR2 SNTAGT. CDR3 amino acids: CASSALSGSRYNEQFF. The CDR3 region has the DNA TGTGCCAGCAGTGCCCTTAGCGGGAGCAGGTACAATGAGCAGTTCTTC.

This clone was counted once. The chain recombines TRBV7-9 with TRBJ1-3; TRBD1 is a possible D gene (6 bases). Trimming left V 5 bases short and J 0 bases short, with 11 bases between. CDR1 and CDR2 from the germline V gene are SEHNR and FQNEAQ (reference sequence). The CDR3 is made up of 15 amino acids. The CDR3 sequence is CASSGGTSSGNTIYF. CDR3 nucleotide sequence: TGTGCCAGCAGCGGCGGGACATCCTCTGGAAACACCATATATTTT.

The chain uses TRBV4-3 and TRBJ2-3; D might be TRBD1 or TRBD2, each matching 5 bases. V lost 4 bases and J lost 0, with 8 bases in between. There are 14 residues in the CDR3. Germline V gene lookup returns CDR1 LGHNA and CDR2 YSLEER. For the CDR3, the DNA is TGCGCCAGCAGCCCCCGGGACAGCACAGATACGCAGTATTTT. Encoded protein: CASSPRDSTDTQYF.

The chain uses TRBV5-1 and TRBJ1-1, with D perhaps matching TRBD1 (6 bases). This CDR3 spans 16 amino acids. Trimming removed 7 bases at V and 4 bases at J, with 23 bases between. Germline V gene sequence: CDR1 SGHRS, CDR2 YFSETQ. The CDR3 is CASRALDLLQGTEAFF. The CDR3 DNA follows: TGCGCCAGCCGGGCCCTCGATCTGTTACAGGGCACTGAAGCTTTCTTT.